Below are 32 T cell receptor beta chains sequenced from a single sample in a study of control samples from healthy donors and cancer patients. The protocol was immunoSEQ multiplex PCR, while the TCRdb copy is restricted to in-frame clones and leaves out a portion. The sample shows about 180,000 clones, more than 90% of them seen only once. The sequencing sample was made of blood. These receptors were collected from a man aged 25 to 45 in good health.

The J gene is TRBJ2-7, the V gene TRBV11-2, with a tentative D call TRBD2 (5 bases). The CDR3 has 14 amino acids. Germline V gives CDR1 SGHAT, CDR2 FQNNGV. V lost 8 bases, J lost 0 bases, and 14 bases lay in between. CDR3: CASRRRTSSYEQYF. CDR3 DNA sequence: TGTGCCAGCCGGAGGCGGACGAGCTCCTACGAGCAGTACTTC.

In DNA form, the CDR3 reads TGTGCCATCAGTGAGTCTACGGGAGGGCTATACAATGAGCAGTTCTTC. Residues: CAISESTGGLYNEQFF. V and J are TRBV10-3 and TRBJ2-1, with 8 bases lining up with TRBD2. This CDR3 has 16 amino acids. Losses at the gene ends were 0 bases for V and 4 bases for J; bases not matched to a gene: 5. CDR1 and CDR2 from the germline V gene are ENHRY and SYGVKD.

A few counts support this clone. The chain combines TRBV11-2 with TRBJ2-7; D might be TRBD1 (5 bases). The germline CDR1 and CDR2 sequences are SGHAT and FQNNGV. V lost 1 base and J lost 0, with 10 bases in between. The CDR3 length is 15 residues. Written as DNA, the CDR3 is TGTGCCAGCAGCTTAGGGGCAGGGTCCTCCTACGAGCAGTACTTC. Translating it yields CASSLGAGSSYEQYF.

The J gene is TRBJ1-6, the V gene TRBV6-6; D remains unclear. The V gene lost 7 bases and the J gene lost 0 bases, with 7 bases spanning the gap. The CDR3 covers 14 residues. From germline, CDR1 is MNHNY and CDR2 SVGAGI (reference sequence). CDR3 amino acids: CASKESSYNSPLHF. The DNA of the CDR3 is TGTGCCAGCAAGGAGAGCTCCTATAATTCACCCCTCCACTTT.

CDR3 in amino acids: CASSIGGVYGYTF. The CDR3 DNA reads TGTGCCAGTAGTATAGGCGGCGTATATGGCTACACCTTC. The V call is TRBV19, the J call TRBJ1-2; the D is unclear. With 1 base removed from V and 5 bases from J, the gap between germline ends came to 8 bases. This CDR3 is 13 amino acids long. CDR1 and CDR2 from the germline V gene are LNHDA and SQIVND (reference sequence).

The chain couples TRBV12-3 or TRBV12-4 to TRBJ1-1; no clear D gene. The V and J ends lost 3 bases and 1 base respectively, with 6 bases between them. The CDR3 length is 13 residues. The CDR3 DNA is TGTGCCAGCAGTTTCCGGGGGAACACTGAAGCTTTCTTT. Protein product: CASSFRGNTEAFF.

J is TRBJ2-5 and V is TRBV10-1; 11 bases match TRBD2. The J segment lost 2 bases and the V segment lost 0 bases, leaving 5 bases of the junction unmatched. From germline, CDR1 is WNHNN and CDR2 SYGVQD (reference sequence). This CDR3 has 17 amino acids. CDR3 sequence (DNA): TGCGCCAGCAGTGAGTCGCGGGTAGCGGGGGGGCAAGAGACCCAGTACTTC. Translating it yields CASSESRVAGGQETQYF.

This clone showed up just once. The chain combines TRBV7-8 with TRBJ1-2, with D unresolved. Trimming took off 2 bases at V and 0 bases at J, with 4 bases between the two ends. Germline lookup yields CDR1 SGHVS and CDR2 FQNEAQ. This CDR3 has 13 residues. CDR3 nucleotides: TGTGCCAGCAGCTTACAGGCTAACTATGGCTACACCTTC. Translated, it gives CASSLQANYGYTF.

This chain links TRBV30 with TRBJ2-2; TRBD1 matches 7 bases. Per germline, CDR1 GTSNPN and CDR2 SVGIG (reference sequence). The CDR3 sequence is 14 residues long. V shed 3 bases and J 1 base; nucleotides not matched to a gene: 2. The CDR3 region is CAWRYRGNTGELFF. CDR3 DNA: TGTGCCTGGAGGTACAGGGGGAACACCGGGGAGCTGTTTTTT.

The V gene is TRBV28, the J gene TRBJ1-2; 9 bases agree with TRBD1. J was trimmed by 9 bases and V by 6 bases; bases with no gene match: 14. The CDR3 loop spans 15 amino acids. The V gene's germline CDR1 is MDHEN and CDR2 SYDVKM. The CDR3 reads CASRTPTGTGFRYTF. The CDR3 coding sequence is TGTGCCAGCAGGACACCTACCGGGACAGGGTTTCGCTACACCTTC.

This chain links TRBV12-3 or TRBV12-4 with TRBJ2-7; 7 nucleotides match TRBD2. V dropped 7 bases and J dropped 6; count of bases not matched to a gene: 9. The CDR3 runs to 13 residues. The CDR3 protein is CASNGGKGPEQYF. DNA of the CDR3: TGTGCCAGCAACGGGGGGAAAGGGCCCGAGCAGTACTTC.

The chain recombines TRBV30 with TRBJ1-4, with D hard to call. Germline V gene data show CDR1 as GTSNPN and CDR2 as SVGIG (reference sequence). The V and J ends lost 5 bases and 0 bases respectively, with 13 bases between them. The CDR3 sequence is 15 residues long. CDR3 sequence (DNA): TGTGCCTGGGCGTTCTCTTTTGCAACTAATGAAAAACTGTTTTTT. It specifies CAWAFSFATNEKLFF.

The CDR3 reads CASSSKMGQGSNQPQHF. CDR3 nucleotide sequence: TGTGCCAGCAGTTCCAAAATGGGACAGGGAAGCAATCAGCCCCAGCATTTT. The chain joins TRBV27 to TRBJ1-5, with TRBD1 identical over 9 bases. The CDR3 consists of 17 residues. Germline CDR1 and CDR2: MNHEY and SMNVEV (reference sequence). The V segment lost 4 bases and the J segment 1 base; nucleotides outside the gene matches: 8.

Concerning this clone: Additional DNA sequences in this sample encode the identical CDR3. This sequence joins TRBV9 and TRBJ2-3; D call uncertain. This CDR3 spans 13 amino acids. The germline V gene encodes CDR1 SGDLS and CDR2 YYNGEE. V was pared by 0 bases and J by 3 bases, with 5 bases between. CDR3 protein: CASSVVSTDTQYF. The CDR3 DNA follows: TGTGCCAGCAGCGTAGTGTCGACAGATACGCAGTATTTT.

The chain joins TRBV5-4 to TRBJ1-5, with D possibly TRBD1 on 5 matching bases. This CDR3 has 18 residues. V was trimmed by 3 bases and J by 1 base, leaving 20 bases between them. The germline V gene has CDR1 SGHNT and CDR2 YYREEE (reference sequence). CDR3 DNA sequence: TGTGCCAGCAGCTCCCGGACGGGGCCTTTTTGCAGCAATCAGCCCCAGCATTTT. This gives the protein CASSSRTGPFCSNQPQHF.

This chain connects TRBV2 to TRBJ2-3; D not resolved. The CDR3 has 14 residues. V lost 6 bases and J lost 4, with 14 bases in between. Looked up from germline, CDR1 is SNHLY and CDR2 is FYNNEI. Written as DNA, the CDR3 is TGTGCCAGCAGAGAACAGCGTAGTGCAGATACGCAGTATTTT. Translated, it gives CASREQRSADTQYF. The variable domain in full, completed from reference TRBV2 and TRBJ2-3, reads EPEVTQTPSHQVTQMGQEVILRCVPISNHLYFYWYRQILGQKVEFLVSFYNNEISEKSEIFDDQFSVERPDGSNFTLKIRSTKLEDSAMYFCASREQRSADTQYFGPGTRLTVL.

The chain is built from TRBV5-1 and TRBJ1-2; D is possibly TRBD1 (5 bases). V was trimmed by 0 bases and J by 3 bases, leaving 12 bases between them. The CDR3 sequence is 15 residues long. In germline, CDR1 is SGHRS, CDR2 YFSETQ. This chain's CDR3 is CASSLEEGPYYGYTF. CDR3 in DNA: TGCGCCAGCAGCTTGGAGGAGGGGCCCTACTATGGCTACACCTTC.

The V and J genes are TRBV10-2 and TRBJ2-2; 8 nucleotides agree with TRBD1. Germline V gene lookup returns CDR1 WSHSY and CDR2 SAAADI. The CDR3 length is 15 residues. J gave up 2 bases and V 6 bases, and 5 bases lay outside the gene matches. The chain's CDR3 is CASRRQGPNTGELFF. The CDR3 region has the DNA TGCGCCAGCAGACGACAGGGGCCAAACACCGGGGAGCTGTTTTTT.

The chain uses TRBV7-2 and TRBJ2-3; no clear D. Between the trimmed V and J ends, which lost 8 bases and 2 bases, there was a span of 11 bases. The CDR3 is 13 residues long. Germline V CDR1 and CDR2: SGHTA, FQGNSA. The CDR3 DNA is TGTGCCAGCCGGACGGGCCCCACAGATACGCAGTATTTT. Encoded protein: CASRTGPTDTQYF.

Concerning this clone itself: This same CDR3 is encoded by further DNA sequences in the sample. J is TRBJ2-5 and V is TRBV19; the D gene is possibly TRBD2 (5 bases). The V end lost 5 bases, the J end lost 4 bases, and 5 bases lay between the germline ends. The CDR3 loop spans 11 amino acids. The germline V gene has CDR1 LNHDA and CDR2 SQIVND (reference sequence). The CDR3 here is CASSEGETQYF. CDR3 bases: TGTGCCAGTAGTGAGGGAGAGACCCAGTACTTC.

The CDR3 coding sequence is TGTGCCAGCAGCCTCAGCGGGAACACCTACAATGAGCAGTTCTTC. Protein: CASSLSGNTYNEQFF. V and J are TRBV7-9 and TRBJ2-1; 7 positions agree with TRBD2. CDR3 length equals 15 residues. With V trimmed by 5 bases and J by 2 bases, 6 bases remained unmatched. The germline CDR1 and CDR2 sequences are SEHNR and FQNEAQ (reference sequence).

The table lists this clone with a few counts. The chain links TRBV20-1 to TRBJ2-3, with D unclear. The length of the CDR3 is 11 residues. V was shortened by 3 bases and J by 6 bases, with 7 bases between the two germline ends. The germline gives CDR1 DFQATT, CDR2 SNEGSKA (reference sequence). CDR3 coding DNA: TGCAGTGCTAGTCATAGCGATACGCAGTATTTT. This gives the protein CSASHSDTQYF.

This clone came up once. V usage is TRBV7-9 and J usage is TRBJ2-2; D is uncertain. Germline CDR1 SEHNR, CDR2 FQNEAQ (reference sequence). V was shortened by 0 bases and J by 8 bases, with 7 bases between the two germline ends. The CDR3 runs to 13 residues. Here the CDR3 DNA reads TGTGCCAGCAGCTTAGCCCCCGCTGGGGAGCTGTTTTTT. Its protein is CASSLAPAGELFF.

This clone is a singleton in its sample. The chain carries TRBV3-1 (or the pseudogene TRBV3-2) and TRBJ1-4; 7 nucleotides agree with TRBD1. Looked up from germline, CDR1 is LGHDT and CDR2 is YNNKEL (reference sequence). CDR3 size: 14 residues. Trimming took 3 bases from V and 13 from J; bases not matched to a gene: 11. CDR3 region: CASSHGTASLVLFF. Written as DNA, the CDR3 is TGTGCCAGCAGCCATGGGACAGCATCTCTAGTACTGTTTTTT.

This chain joins TRBV19 and TRBJ2-2; 10 bases fit TRBD1. The CDR3 is made up of 18 amino acids. V lost 3 bases to trimming and J lost 8 bases; unmatched junction nucleotides: 15. Germline values: CDR1 LNHDA, CDR2 SQIVND (reference sequence). The CDR3 region is CASSINNRDRGSPGELFF. CDR3 nucleotides: TGTGCCAGTAGTATTAACAACCGGGACAGGGGCTCCCCTGGGGAGCTGTTTTTT.

In this sample, this clone turned up once. The chain recombines TRBV18 with TRBJ2-7; perhaps TRBD1 as D (6 bases). The CDR3 length is 16 residues. Germline assignment: CDR1 KGHSH and CDR2 LQKENI. Between the trimmed V and J ends, which lost 0 bases and 6 bases, there was a span of 18 bases. CDR3 protein: CASSPPIVTTGTEQYF. The DNA of the CDR3 is TGTGCCAGCTCACCACCGATTGTCACCACAGGGACCGAGCAGTACTTC.

Written as DNA, the CDR3 is TGCGCCAGCAGCCAAGGGTTCACCGGGGAGCTGTTTTTT. Translation: CASSQGFTGELFF. V and J are TRBV4-3 and TRBJ2-2; no firm D call. The germline V and J ends were trimmed by 1 base and 4 bases, with 4 bases remaining between them. CDR3 length: 13 amino acids. Germline assignment: CDR1 LGHNA and CDR2 YSLEER.

This chain joins TRBV7-9 and TRBJ1-4; 7 bases match TRBD1. CDR1 SEHNR and CDR2 FQNEAQ come from the germline V gene (reference sequence). V shed 4 bases, J shed 5 bases, and the junction held 10 bases outside the gene matches. The CDR3 extends over 16 amino acids. The CDR3 is CASSSSYGTANEKLFF. CDR3 in DNA: TGTGCCAGCAGCTCATCCTATGGGACAGCAAATGAAAAACTGTTTTTT.

V gene TRBV6-1 combines with J gene TRBJ1-1; D not certain. V gave up 0 bases and J gave up 2 bases, with 4 bases separating them. CDR3 size: 13 residues. Germline-derived CDR1 and CDR2 are MNHNS and SASEGT. CDR3 bases: TGTGCCAGCAGTGAAGCATATAACACTGAAGCTTTCTTT. Translation: CASSEAYNTEAFF.

The chain has TRBV13 and TRBJ2-1; D is undetermined. The CDR3 has 12 amino acids. Germline V gene sequence: CDR1 PRHDT, CDR2 FYEKMQ (reference sequence). The V end lost 1 base, the J end lost 8 bases, and 6 bases lay between the germline ends. The CDR3 region is CASSLEGYEQFF. Written as DNA, the CDR3 is TGTGCCAGCAGCTTAGAGGGTTATGAGCAGTTCTTC. The full variable domain, with the rest looked up from reference TRBV13 and TRBJ2-1, is AAGVIQSPRHLIKEKRETATLKCYPIPRHDTVYWYQQGPGQDPQFLISFYEKMQSDKGSIPDRFSAQQFSDYHSELNMSSLELGDSALYFCASSLEGYEQFFGPGTRLTVL.

The gene calls are TRBV15 and TRBJ2-5; TRBD2 matches 13 bases. CDR1 is LNHNV, CDR2 YYDKDF, per germline (reference sequence). CDR3 length: 15 residues. V shed 2 bases, J shed 5 bases, and the junction held 2 bases outside the gene matches. Here the CDR3 reads CATSRQLAGGETQYF. The CDR3 bases are TGTGCCACCAGCAGACAACTAGCGGGGGGGGAGACCCAGTACTTC. The complete variable domain, with remaining parts taken from reference TRBV15 and TRBJ2-5, reads DAMVIQNPRYQVTQFGKPVTLSCSQTLNHNVMYWYQQKSSQAPKLLFHYYDKDFNNEADTPDNFQSRRPNTSFCFLDIRSPGLGDTAMYLCATSRQLAGGETQYFGPGTRLLVL.

Regarding this clone: The same CDR3 also results from other DNA sequences found in this sample. This chain links TRBV25-1 with TRBJ2-7; D remains unclear. Germline CDR1 and CDR2: MGHDK and SYGVNS. The CDR3 runs to 11 residues. V lost 4 bases and J lost 3, with 4 bases in between. The CDR3 DNA sequence: TGTGCCAGCAGTGGAGGCTACGAGCAGTACTTC. Residues: CASSGGYEQYF.